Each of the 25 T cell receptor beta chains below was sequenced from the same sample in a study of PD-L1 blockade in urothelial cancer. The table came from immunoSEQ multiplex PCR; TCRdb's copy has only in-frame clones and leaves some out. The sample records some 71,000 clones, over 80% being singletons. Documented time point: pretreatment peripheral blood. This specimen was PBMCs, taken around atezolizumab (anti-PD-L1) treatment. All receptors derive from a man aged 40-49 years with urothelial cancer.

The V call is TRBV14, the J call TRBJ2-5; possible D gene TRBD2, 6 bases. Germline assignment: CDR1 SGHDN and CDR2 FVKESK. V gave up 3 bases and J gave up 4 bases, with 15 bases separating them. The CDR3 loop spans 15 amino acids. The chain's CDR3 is CASSQQVLGGETQYF. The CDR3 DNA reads TGTGCCAGCAGCCAGCAGGTTCTGGGGGGAGAGACCCAGTACTTC.

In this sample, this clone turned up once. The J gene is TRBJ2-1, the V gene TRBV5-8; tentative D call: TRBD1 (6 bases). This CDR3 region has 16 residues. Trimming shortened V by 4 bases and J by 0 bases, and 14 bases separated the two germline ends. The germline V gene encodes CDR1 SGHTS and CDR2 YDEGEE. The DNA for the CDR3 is TGTGCCAGCAGCCCACCGACAGGCCGCTCCTACAATGAGCAGTTCTTC. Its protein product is CASSPPTGRSYNEQFF.

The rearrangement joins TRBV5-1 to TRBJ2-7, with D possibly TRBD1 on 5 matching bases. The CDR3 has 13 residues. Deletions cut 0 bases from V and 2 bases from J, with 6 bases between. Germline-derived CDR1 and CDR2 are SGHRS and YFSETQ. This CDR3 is CASSLEGAYEQYF. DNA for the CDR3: TGCGCCAGCAGCTTGGAAGGGGCCTACGAGCAGTACTTC.

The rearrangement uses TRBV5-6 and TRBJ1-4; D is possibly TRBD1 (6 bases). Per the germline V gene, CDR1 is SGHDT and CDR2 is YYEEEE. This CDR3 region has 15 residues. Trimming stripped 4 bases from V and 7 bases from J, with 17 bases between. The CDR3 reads CASSDEGEGGEKLFF. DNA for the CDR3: TGTGCCAGCAGCGACGAGGGGGAGGGTGGTGAAAAACTGTTTTTT.

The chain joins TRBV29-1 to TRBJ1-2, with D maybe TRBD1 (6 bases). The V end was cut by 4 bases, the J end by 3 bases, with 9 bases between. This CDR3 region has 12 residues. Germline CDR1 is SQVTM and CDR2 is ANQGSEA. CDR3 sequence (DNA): TGCAGCGTTGGGGCAGGGGACTATGGCTACACCTTC. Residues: CSVGAGDYGYTF.

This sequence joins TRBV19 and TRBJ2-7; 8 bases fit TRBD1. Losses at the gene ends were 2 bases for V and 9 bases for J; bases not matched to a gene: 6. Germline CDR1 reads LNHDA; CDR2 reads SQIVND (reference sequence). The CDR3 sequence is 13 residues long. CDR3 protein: CASSIQDREAQYF. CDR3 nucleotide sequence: TGTGCCAGTAGTATACAGGACAGGGAAGCGCAGTACTTC.

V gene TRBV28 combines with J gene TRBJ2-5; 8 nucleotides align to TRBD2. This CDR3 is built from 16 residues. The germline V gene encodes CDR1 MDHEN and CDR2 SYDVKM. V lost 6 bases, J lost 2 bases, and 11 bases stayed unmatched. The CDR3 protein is CASSSGGAGDQETQYF. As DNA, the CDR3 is TGTGCCAGCAGCTCCGGGGGGGCAGGAGATCAAGAGACCCAGTACTTC.

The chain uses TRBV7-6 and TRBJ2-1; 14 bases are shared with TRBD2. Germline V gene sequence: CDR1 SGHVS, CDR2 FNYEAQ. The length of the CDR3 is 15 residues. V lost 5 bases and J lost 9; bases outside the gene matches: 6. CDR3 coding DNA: TGTGCCAGCAGCGCCGGGACTAGCGGGAGTCTTGAGCAGTTCTTC. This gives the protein CASSAGTSGSLEQFF.

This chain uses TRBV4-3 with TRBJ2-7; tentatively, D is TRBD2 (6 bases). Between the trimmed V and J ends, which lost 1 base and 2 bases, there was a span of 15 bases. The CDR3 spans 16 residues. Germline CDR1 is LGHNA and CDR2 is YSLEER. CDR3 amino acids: CASSQVGGLGAYEQYF. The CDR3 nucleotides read TGCGCCAGCAGCCAAGTGGGGGGTCTAGGAGCCTACGAGCAGTACTTC.

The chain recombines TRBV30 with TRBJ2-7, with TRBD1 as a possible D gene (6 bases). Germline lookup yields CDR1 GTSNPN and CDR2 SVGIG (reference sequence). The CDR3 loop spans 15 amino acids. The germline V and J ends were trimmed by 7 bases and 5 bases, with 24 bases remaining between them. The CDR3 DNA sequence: TGTGCCTCGGCCCCCGGGACAAGCCTAATCCACGAGCAGTACTTC. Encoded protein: CASAPGTSLIHEQYF.

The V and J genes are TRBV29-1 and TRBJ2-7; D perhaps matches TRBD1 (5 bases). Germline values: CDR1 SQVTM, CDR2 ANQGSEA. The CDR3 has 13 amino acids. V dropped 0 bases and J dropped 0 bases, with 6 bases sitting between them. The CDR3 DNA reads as TGCAGCGTTGAAGAGACAGCCTCCTACGAGCAGTACTTC. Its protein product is CSVEETASYEQYF.

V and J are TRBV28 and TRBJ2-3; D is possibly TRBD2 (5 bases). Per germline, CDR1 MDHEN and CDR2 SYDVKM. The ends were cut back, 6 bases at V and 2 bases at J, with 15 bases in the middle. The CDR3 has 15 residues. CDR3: CASSRMARDTDTQYF. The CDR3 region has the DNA TGTGCCAGCAGCAGAATGGCCCGGGACACAGATACGCAGTATTTT.

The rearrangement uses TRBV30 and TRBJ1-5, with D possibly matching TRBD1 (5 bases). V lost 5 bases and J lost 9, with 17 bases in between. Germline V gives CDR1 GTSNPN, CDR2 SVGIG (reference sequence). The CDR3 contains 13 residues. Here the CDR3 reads CAWGSGVFGPQHF. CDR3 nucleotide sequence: TGTGCCTGGGGCTCGGGGGTCTTCGGGCCCCAGCATTTT.

The CDR3 coding sequence is TGTGCCAGCAGCAACCCCCACATAGGACTAGCGGAGGCGAATGAGCAGTTCTTC. Amino acids: CASSNPHIGLAEANEQFF. The chain carries TRBV5-6 and TRBJ2-1; 10 bases align to TRBD2. V lost 4 bases and J lost 7; bases outside the gene matches: 17. The CDR3 is 18 residues long. The germline CDR1 and CDR2 sequences are SGHDT and YYEEEE. The full variable domain, its missing parts supplied by reference TRBV5-6 and TRBJ2-1, is DAGVTQSPTHLIKTRGQQVTLRCSPKSGHDTVSWYQQALGQGPQFIFQYYEEEERQRGNFPDRFSGHQFPNYSSELNVNALLLGDSALYLCASSNPHIGLAEANEQFFGPGTRLTVL.

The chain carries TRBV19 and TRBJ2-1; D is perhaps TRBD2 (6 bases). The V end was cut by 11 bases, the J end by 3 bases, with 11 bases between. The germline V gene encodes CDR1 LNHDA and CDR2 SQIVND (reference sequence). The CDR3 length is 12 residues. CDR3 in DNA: TGTGCCGGTCGGGAGATCTACAATGAGCAGTTCTTC. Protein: CAGREIYNEQFF.

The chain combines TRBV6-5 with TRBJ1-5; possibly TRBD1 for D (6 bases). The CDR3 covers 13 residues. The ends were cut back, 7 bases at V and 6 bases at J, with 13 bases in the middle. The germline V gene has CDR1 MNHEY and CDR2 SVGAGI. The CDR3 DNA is TGTGCCAGCACGAAGGGGGTGGGTCAGCCCCAGCATTTT. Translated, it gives CASTKGVGQPQHF.

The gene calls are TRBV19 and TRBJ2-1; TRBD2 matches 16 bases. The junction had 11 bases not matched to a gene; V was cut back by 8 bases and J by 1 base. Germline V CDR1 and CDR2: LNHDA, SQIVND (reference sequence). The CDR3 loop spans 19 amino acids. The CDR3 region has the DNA TGTGCCAGTGCCCCCGGGGGACTAGCGGGAGGGCCTTCCTACAATGAGCAGTTCTTC. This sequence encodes CASAPGGLAGGPSYNEQFF. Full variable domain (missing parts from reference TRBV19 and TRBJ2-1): DGGITQSPKYLFRKEGQNVTLSCEQNLNHDAMYWYRQDPGQGLRLIYYSQIVNDFQKGDIAEGYSVSREKKESFPLTVTSAQKNPTAFYLCASAPGGLAGGPSYNEQFFGPGTRLTVL.

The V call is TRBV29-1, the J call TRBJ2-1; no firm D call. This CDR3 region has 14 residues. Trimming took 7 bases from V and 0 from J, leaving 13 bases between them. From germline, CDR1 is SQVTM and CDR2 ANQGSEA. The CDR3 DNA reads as TGCAGCGGATCTGAGTGGAGCTCCTACAATGAGCAGTTCTTC. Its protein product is CSGSEWSSYNEQFF.

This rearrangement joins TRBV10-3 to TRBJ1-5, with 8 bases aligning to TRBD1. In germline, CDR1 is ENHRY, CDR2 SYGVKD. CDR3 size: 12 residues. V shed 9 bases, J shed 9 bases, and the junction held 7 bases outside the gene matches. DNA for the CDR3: TGTGCCATAGGGACAGGCTGGGGGCCCCAGCATTTT. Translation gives CAIGTGWGPQHF.

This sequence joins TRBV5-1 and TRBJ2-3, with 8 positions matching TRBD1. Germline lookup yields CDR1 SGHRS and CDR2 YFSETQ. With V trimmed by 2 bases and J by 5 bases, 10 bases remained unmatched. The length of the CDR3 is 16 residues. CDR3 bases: TGCGCCAGCAGCTTCAGCCCCGGACAGGGTGAAGATACGCAGTATTTT. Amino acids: CASSFSPGQGEDTQYF. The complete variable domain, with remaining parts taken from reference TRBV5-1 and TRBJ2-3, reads KAGVTQTPRYLIKTRGQQVTLSCSPISGHRSVSWYQQTPGQGLQFLFEYFSETQRNKGNFPGRFSGRQFSNSRSEMNVSTLELGDSALYLCASSFSPGQGEDTQYFGPGTRLTVL.

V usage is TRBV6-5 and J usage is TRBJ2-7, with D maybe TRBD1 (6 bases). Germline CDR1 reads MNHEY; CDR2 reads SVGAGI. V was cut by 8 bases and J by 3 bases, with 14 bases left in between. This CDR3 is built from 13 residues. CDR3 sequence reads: CASHPNRDYEQYF. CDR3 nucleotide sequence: TGTGCCAGCCACCCCAACAGGGACTACGAGCAGTACTTC.

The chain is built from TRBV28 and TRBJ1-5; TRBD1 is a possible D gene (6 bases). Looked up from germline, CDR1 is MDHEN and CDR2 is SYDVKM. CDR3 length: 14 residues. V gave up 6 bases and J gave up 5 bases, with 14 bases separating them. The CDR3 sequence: CASRQPTGYQPQHF. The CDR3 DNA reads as TGTGCCAGCAGGCAACCTACAGGGTATCAGCCCCAGCATTTT.

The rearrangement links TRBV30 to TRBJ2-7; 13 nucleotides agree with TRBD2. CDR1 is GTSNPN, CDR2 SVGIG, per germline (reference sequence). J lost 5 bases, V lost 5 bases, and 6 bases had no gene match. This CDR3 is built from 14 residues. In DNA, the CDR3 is TGTGCCTGGGCCGGGACTAGCGGGACCCACGAGCAGTACTTC. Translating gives CAWAGTSGTHEQYF.

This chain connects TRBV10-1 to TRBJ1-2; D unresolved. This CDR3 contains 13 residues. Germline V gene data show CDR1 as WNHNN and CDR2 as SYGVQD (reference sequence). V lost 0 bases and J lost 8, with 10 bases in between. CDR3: CASSESRLKGYTF. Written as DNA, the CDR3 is TGCGCCAGCAGTGAGTCGCGCTTGAAAGGCTACACCTTC.

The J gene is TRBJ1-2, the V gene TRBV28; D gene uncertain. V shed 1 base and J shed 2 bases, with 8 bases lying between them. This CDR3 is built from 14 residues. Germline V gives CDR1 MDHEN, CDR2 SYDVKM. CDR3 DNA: TGTGCCAGCAGTTTATACGACGGGAACTATGGCTACACCTTC. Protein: CASSLYDGNYGYTF.